This record covers a single T cell receptor (beta chain). The record originates from a study of blood T cell repertoires in COVID-19. The overall study: T cells, B-cell-depleted T cells, or PBMCs supplied cDNA or gDNA.

TCRdb's copy holds only in-frame clones and misses some; the assay was immunoSEQ multiplex PCR. The table shows 80,000 to 90,000 clones, with about 88% occurring only once. This receptor was identified in a man between 35 and 55 years old with acute or convalescent COVID-19. The sequencing sample was made of peripheral blood.

In DNA, the CDR3 is TGTGCCAGCAGCCCATCACTGGACTGGGACAATGAGCAGTTCTTC. It yields the protein CASSPSLDWDNEQFF. The chain has TRBV6-5 and TRBJ2-1; a weak D match, TRBD2 (5 bases). The CDR3 sequence is 15 residues long. Germline-derived CDR1 and CDR2 are MNHEY and SVGAGI. V lost 6 bases and J 5 bases, leaving 17 bases between the germline ends.